This paragraph covers one TCR beta chain sequence. This entry belongs to a study of T cell changes during pregnancy in multiple sclerosis. Trimming removed 3 bases from V and 7 bases from J, with 12 bases in between. The CDR3 spans 14 residues. CDR1 is MNHNS, CDR2 SASEGT, per germline. The assay was immunoSEQ multiplex PCR, and TCRdb's table has in-frame clones only and misses some. Among under 45,000 clones listed, roughly nine tenths were seen once. The starting material was CD4+ T cells from peripheral blood mononuclear cells, obtained in the first trimester of pregnancy. This chain connects TRBV6-1 to TRBJ1-4; D possibly corresponds to TRBD1 (6 bases). The source of this sequence is a female donor with multiple sclerosis, enrolled in a pregnancy study. DNA for the CDR3: TGTGCCAGCAGTGACTACAGGGTTTCTGAAAAACTGTTTTTT. Protein product: CASSDYRVSEKLFF.